This T cell receptor beta chain came from a study of blood T cell repertoires in COVID-19. Whole-study context: Acute and convalescent COVID-19 specimens originated in the United States, Italy and Spain. From T cells, B-cell-depleted T cells, or PBMCs came the material, which was cDNA or gDNA.

The CDR3 runs 17 residues. CDR1 is LNHDA and CDR2 is SQIVND in the germline V gene (reference sequence). The J segment lost 2 bases and the V segment lost 5 bases, leaving 8 bases of the junction unmatched. The protocol was immunoSEQ multiplex PCR, while the TCRdb copy is restricted to in-frame clones and leaves out a portion. Of about 13,000 clones in the sample, around 90% were seen once. The sequenced sample consisted of peripheral blood. This receptor was taken from a human donor with active COVID-19. The donor label of this sample is uncertain. The chain employs TRBV19 and TRBJ1-5; 11 bases align to TRBD1. CDR3 bases: TGTGCCAGTAGTCAGGACAGGGGGCGATCTGGCAATCAGCCCCAGCATTTT. Translating gives CASSQDRGRSGNQPQHF.